This T cell receptor beta chain comes out of a study of shared clonotypes between healthy human individuals. Study-level information: Three plates were used per donor for CD4 naive, three for CD4 memory, two for CD8 naive and one for CD8 memory. Study observations and caveats: On the whole, naive subsets had larger estimated richness than memory subsets had. About 5.2% was the fraction of naive CD4 clonotypes found shared across several donors. Sampling used blood alone; tissue repertoires probably differ.

Germline CDR1 LNHDA, CDR2 SQIVND (reference sequence). The CDR3 is 13 amino acids. V gave up 8 bases and J gave up 10 bases; unmatched junction bases: 12. In this sample, this clone turned up a few times. Its specificity is unknown. Assay: immunoSEQ multiplex PCR; the TCRdb copy retains only in-frame clones and omits some. The table lists around 2.5 million clones, over 85% of them singletons, with more than 0.35% in the top ten. The clonotype was recovered from a man younger than 35 in good health. Some clones in this sample may be carry-over from other donors' samples. The chain combines TRBV19 with TRBJ1-1; 8 bases line up with TRBD1. The sequenced sample consisted of naive CD4+ T cells from PBMCs. Subset reported: CD45RA+ positively selected. The CDR3 loop is CASVGQGQSPAFF. CDR3 DNA: TGTGCCAGTGTCGGACAGGGCCAATCCCCAGCTTTCTTT.